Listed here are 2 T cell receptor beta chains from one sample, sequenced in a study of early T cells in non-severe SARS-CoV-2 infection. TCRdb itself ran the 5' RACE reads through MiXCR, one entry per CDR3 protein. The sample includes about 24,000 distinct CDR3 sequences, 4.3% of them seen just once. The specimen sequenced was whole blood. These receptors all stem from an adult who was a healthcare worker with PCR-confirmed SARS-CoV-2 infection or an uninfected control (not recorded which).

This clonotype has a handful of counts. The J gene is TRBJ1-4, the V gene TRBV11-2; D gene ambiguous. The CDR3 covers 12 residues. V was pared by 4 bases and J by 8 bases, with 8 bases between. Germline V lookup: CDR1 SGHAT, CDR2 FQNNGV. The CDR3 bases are TGTGCCAGCAGCTCCGATACCGAAAAACTGTTTTTT. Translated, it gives CASSSDTEKLFF.

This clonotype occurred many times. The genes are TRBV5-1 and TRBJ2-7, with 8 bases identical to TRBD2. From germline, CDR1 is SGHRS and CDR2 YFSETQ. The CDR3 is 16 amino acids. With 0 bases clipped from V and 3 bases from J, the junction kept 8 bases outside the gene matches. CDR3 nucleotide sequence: TGCGCCAGCAGCTTGGCTGCGACTAGCGCCGACTACGAGCAGTACTTC. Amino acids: CASSLAATSADYEQYF.